The 9 T cell receptor beta chains in this list originate from one sample, sequenced in a study of blood T cells in healthy people across ages. Through a sample-barcoded 5' primer and a J-beta primer mix, a second PCR was run for about 6 to 11 cycles. One entry per CDR3 protein results from TCRdb running MiXCR on the 5' RACE reads. Seen here are hundreds of thousands of distinct CDR3 sequences, roughly 58% observed once, and the top ten hold around 37%. Sequencing used blood. These receptors were collected from a man in his sixties in good health.

CDR3 in DNA: TGTGCCAGCAGTTCGACAGCCCCTCGGGGCTACACCTTC. The encoded protein is CASSSTAPRGYTF. The gene calls are TRBV12-3 or TRBV12-4 and TRBJ1-2, with a tentative D call TRBD1 (5 bases). The CDR3 contains 13 residues. Trimming removed 4 bases at V and 8 bases at J, with 14 bases between.

The chain is built from TRBV2 and TRBJ2-1; TRBD1 matches 7 bases. CDR3 size: 13 residues. Germline V gene sequence: CDR1 SNHLY, CDR2 FYNNEI. V shed 7 bases and J 7 bases; nucleotides not matched to a gene: 7. CDR3 DNA: TGTGCCAGCAAAGGGGGCGTCGGGAATGAGCAGTTCTTC. This codes for CASKGGVGNEQFF.

This chain connects TRBV20-1 to TRBJ2-4; D is ambiguous. Germline CDR1 DFQATT, CDR2 SNEGSKA (reference sequence). V was trimmed by 7 bases and J by 0 bases, leaving 10 bases between them. This CDR3 spans 13 amino acids. The CDR3 DNA sequence: TGCAGTGTCCATACATTAGCCAAAAACATTCAGTACTTC. Translated: CSVHTLAKNIQYF.

The V call is TRBV5-8, the J call TRBJ1-2; the D is unclear. The germline V gene encodes CDR1 SGHTS and CDR2 YDEGEE. CDR3 length equals 14 residues. The V end lost 0 bases, the J end lost 1 base, and 7 bases lay between the germline ends. The CDR3 loop is CASSLERLNYGYTF. The CDR3 nucleotides are TGTGCCAGCAGCTTGGAGCGGCTTAACTATGGCTACACCTTC.

CDR3 bases: TGTGCCAGCAGCCGAGCGGGGGTCTCCTACGAGCAGTACTTC. Protein sequence: CASSRAGVSYEQYF. The chain uses TRBV13 and TRBJ2-7; 8 bases map to TRBD2. The germline V gene has CDR1 PRHDT and CDR2 FYEKMQ (reference sequence). The J segment lost 0 bases and the V segment lost 5 bases, leaving 3 bases of the junction unmatched. The CDR3 has 14 residues.

This chain joins TRBV5-1 and TRBJ2-1; 10 bases agree with TRBD2. Unmatched junction bases numbered 6, after V lost 4 bases and J lost 5 bases. This CDR3 spans 15 amino acids. In germline, CDR1 is SGHRS, CDR2 YFSETQ. CDR3 residues: CASSISGGSHNEQFF. CDR3 DNA sequence: TGCGCCAGCAGCATTAGCGGGGGGTCCCACAATGAGCAGTTCTTC. Full variable domain (rest looked up from reference TRBV5-1 and TRBJ2-1): KAGVTQTPRYLIKTRGQQVTLSCSPISGHRSVSWYQQTPGQGLQFLFEYFSETQRNKGNFPGRFSGRQFSNSRSEMNVSTLELGDSALYLCASSISGGSHNEQFFGPGTRLTVL.

This clonotype was counted many times. V usage is TRBV7-2 and J usage is TRBJ2-5; 12 bases match TRBD2. Germline V gene sequence: CDR1 SGHTA, CDR2 FQGNSA. With V trimmed by 5 bases and J by 4 bases, 8 bases remained unmatched. The CDR3 consists of 16 residues. DNA for the CDR3: TGTGCCAGCAGCCCGGATCTAGCGGGGGGGCGAGAGACCCAGTACTTC. It translates to CASSPDLAGGRETQYF. Combining the CDR3 with reference TRBV7-2 and TRBJ2-5 gives the whole variable domain GAGVSQSPSNKVTEKGKDVELRCDPISGHTALYWYRQSLGQGLEFLIYFQGNSAPDKSGLPSDRFSAERTGGSVSTLTIQRTQQEDSAVYLCASSPDLAGGRETQYFGPGTRLLVL.

The V gene is TRBV27, the J gene TRBJ1-2; 10 bases are a match to TRBD1. Germline lookup yields CDR1 MNHEY and CDR2 SMNVEV (reference sequence). Trimming cost V 0 bases and J 3 bases; bases outside gene matches: 4. The CDR3 is 16 amino acids. The CDR3 region is CASSLSGTGADYGYTF. The CDR3 coding sequence is TGTGCCAGCAGTTTATCCGGGACAGGGGCGGACTATGGCTACACCTTC.

The V gene is TRBV20-1, the J gene TRBJ2-4; D unclear. The germline V gene has CDR1 DFQATT and CDR2 SNEGSKA (reference sequence). CDR3 length: 12 residues. CDR3: CSAGRSKNIQYF. As DNA, the CDR3 is TGCAGCGCCGGACGGAGCAAAAACATTCAGTACTTC.